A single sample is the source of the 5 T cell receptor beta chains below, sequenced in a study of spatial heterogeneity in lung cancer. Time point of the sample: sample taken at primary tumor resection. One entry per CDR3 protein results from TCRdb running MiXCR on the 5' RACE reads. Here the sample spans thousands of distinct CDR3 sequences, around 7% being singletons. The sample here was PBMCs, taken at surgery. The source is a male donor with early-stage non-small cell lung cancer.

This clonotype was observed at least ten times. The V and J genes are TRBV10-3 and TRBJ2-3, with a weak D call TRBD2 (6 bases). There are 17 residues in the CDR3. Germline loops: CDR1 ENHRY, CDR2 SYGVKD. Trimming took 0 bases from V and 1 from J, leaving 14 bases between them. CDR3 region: CAISESGGRGGTDTQYF. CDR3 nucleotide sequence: TGTGCCATCAGTGAGTCTGGAGGGCGCGGTGGCACAGATACGCAGTATTTT.

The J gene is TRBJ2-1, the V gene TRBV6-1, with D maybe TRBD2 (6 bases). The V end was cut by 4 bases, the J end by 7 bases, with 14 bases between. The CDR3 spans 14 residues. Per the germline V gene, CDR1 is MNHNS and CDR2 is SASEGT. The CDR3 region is CASSAVEGVNEQFF. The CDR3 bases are TGTGCCAGCAGTGCCGTGGAGGGTGTTAATGAGCAGTTCTTC.

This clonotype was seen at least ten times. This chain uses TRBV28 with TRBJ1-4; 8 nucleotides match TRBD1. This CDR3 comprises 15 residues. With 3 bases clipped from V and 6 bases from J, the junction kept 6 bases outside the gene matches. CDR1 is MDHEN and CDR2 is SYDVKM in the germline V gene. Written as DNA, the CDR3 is TGTGCCAGCAGTTTGAGGACAGGGATGGATGAAAAACTGTTTTTT. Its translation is CASSLRTGMDEKLFF.

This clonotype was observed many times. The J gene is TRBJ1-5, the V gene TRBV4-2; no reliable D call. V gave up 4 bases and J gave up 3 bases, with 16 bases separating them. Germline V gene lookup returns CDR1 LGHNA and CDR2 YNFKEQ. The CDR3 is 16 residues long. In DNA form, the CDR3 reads TGTGCCAGCAGCCCTTTTGAGGGCAGCTCCAATCAGCCCCAGCATTTT. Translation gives CASSPFEGSSNQPQHF.

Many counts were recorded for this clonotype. CDR3: CSASGQGGAETQYF. CDR3 nucleotides: TGCAGTGCTAGTGGGCAGGGCGGTGCGGAGACCCAGTACTTC. The chain uses TRBV20-1 and TRBJ2-5, with D maybe TRBD1 (5 bases). CDR1 is DFQATT, CDR2 SNEGSKA, per germline (reference sequence). V dropped 3 bases and J dropped 5 bases, with 16 bases sitting between them. CDR3 length equals 14 residues.